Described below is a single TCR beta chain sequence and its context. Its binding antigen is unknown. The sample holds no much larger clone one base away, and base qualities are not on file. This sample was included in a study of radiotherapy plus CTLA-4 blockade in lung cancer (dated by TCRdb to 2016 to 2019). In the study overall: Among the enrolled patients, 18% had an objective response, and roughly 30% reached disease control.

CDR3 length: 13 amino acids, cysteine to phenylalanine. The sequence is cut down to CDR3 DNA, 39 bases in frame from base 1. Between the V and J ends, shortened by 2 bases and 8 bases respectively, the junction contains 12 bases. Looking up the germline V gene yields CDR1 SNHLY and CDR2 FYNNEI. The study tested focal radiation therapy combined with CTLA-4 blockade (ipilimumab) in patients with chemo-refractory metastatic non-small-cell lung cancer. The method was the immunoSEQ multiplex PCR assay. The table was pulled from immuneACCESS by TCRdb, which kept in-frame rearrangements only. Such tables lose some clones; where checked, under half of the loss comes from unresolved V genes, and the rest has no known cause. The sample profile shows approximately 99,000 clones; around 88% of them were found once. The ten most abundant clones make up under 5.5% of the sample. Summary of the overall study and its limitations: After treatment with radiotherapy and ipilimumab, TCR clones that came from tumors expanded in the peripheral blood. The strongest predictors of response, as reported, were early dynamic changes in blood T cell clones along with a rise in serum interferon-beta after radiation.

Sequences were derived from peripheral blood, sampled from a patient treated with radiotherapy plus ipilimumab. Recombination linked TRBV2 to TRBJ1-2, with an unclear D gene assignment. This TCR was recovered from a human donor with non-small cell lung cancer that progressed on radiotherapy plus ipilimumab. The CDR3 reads CASSEFPAGGYTF. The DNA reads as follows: TGTGCCAGCAGTGAATTCCCCGCCGGGGGCTACACCTTC.